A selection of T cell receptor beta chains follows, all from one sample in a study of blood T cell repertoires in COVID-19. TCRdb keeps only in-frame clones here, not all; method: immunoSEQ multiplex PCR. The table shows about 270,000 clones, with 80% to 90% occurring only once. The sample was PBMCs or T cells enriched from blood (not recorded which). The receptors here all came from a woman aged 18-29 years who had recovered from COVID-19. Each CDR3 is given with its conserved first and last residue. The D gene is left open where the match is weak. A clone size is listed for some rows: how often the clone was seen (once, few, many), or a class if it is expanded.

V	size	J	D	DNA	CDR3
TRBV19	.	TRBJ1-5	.	TGTGCCAGTAGTATTGACAGCTATAGCAATCAGCCCCAGCATTTT	CASSIDSYSNQPQHF
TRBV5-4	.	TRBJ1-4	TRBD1	TGTGCCAGCAGCTTGGCCGGGACAGGGTTACGAGAAAAACTGTTTTTT	CASSLAGTGLREKLFF
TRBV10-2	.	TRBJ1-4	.	TGCGCCAGCTTTAATAGTGATTCTAATGAAAAACTGTTTTTT	CASFNSDSNEKLFF
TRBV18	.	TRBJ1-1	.	TGTGCCAGCTCACCACCTGAGAGAACTGAAGCTTTCTTT	CASSPPERTEAFF
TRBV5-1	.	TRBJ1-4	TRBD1	TGCGCCAGCAGAAAGACAGGGAGGGAAAAACTGTTTTTT	CASRKTGREKLFF
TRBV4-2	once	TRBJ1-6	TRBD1	TGTGCCAGCAGCCAAGATCGTGGACAGGGTGATTCACCCCTCCACTTT	CASSQDRGQGDSPLHF
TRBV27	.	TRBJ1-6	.	TGTGCCAGCAGTCCGGAGCAGGGTCGTGCTTCACCCCTCCACTTT	CASSPEQGRASPLHF
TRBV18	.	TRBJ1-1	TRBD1	TGTGCCAGCTCACCTCAGACAGGGAAGATTGTTGCGGCTTTCTTT	CASSPQTGKIVAAFF
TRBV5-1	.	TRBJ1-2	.	TGCGCCAGCGGAGTTTCGTTTAGTTACACCTTC	CASGVSFSYTF
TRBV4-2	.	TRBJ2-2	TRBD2	TGTGCCAGCAGCCAAGAGCACAGCGGGGGGAACACCGGGGAGCTGTTTTTT	CASSQEHSGGNTGELFF
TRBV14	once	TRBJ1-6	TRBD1	TGTGCCAGCAGCCAAGCCGGGACAGGGTATCTTTCACCCCTCCACTTT	CASSQAGTGYLSPLHF
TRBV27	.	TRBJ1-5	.	TGTGCCAGCAGCAGAAACAGTCTGGAGCCCCAGCATTTT	CASSRNSLEPQHF
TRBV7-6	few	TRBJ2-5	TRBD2	TGTGCCAGCAGCTCGGGACTAGCGGGGGACCTCCAGTACCAAGAGACCCAGTACTTC	CASSSGLAGDLQYQETQYF
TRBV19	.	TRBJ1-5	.	TGTGCCAGTAGTATACTACCTGTCGGGGGCAATCAGCCCCAGCATTTT	CASSILPVGGNQPQHF
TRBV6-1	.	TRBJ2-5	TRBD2	TGTGCCAGCAGTGAATTGGGACTAGCGGGGGGGGGAGAGACCCAGTACTTC	CASSELGLAGGGETQYF
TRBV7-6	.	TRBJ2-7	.	TGTGCCAGCAGCTTAGCTGCGGGTCCCTCCTACGAGCAGTACTTC	CASSLAAGPSYEQYF
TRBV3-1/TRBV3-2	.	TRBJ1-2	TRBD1	TGTGCCAGCAGCCATAGGGACAGGGGCAATGGCTACACCTTC	CASSHRDRGNGYTF
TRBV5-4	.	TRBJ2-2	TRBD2	TGTGCCTCCGGTGGGGGGGGGACTTCCACCGGGGAGCTGTTTTTT	CASGGGGTSTGELFF
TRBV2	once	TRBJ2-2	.	TGTGCCAGTGCCAGTCAGGGGCGAAGGAACACCGGGGAGCTGTTTTTT	CASASQGRRNTGELFF
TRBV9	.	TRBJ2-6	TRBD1	TGTGCCAGCAGCGTTGGACAGGGGACTAATGGGGCCAACGTCCTGACTTTC	CASSVGQGTNGANVLTF
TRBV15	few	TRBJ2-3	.	TGTGCCACCAGCAGTGGAACTACTAGCACAGATACGCAGTATTTT	CATSSGTTSTDTQYF
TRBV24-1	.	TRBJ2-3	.	TGTGCCACCAGTGATTCAACCGACGGGGGCACAGATACGCAGTATTTT	CATSDSTDGGTDTQYF